Below, 32 T cell receptor beta chains from the same sample are listed, as sequenced in a study of blood T cell repertoires in COVID-19. TCRdb keeps only in-frame clones here, not all; method: immunoSEQ multiplex PCR. Of about 280,000 clones listed, approximately 89% are singletons. The sample was PBMCs or T cells enriched from blood (not recorded which). These TCRs come from a man aged 40-49 years who had been exposed to COVID-19.

This clone was seen a single time. This chain links TRBV7-3 with TRBJ2-7; maybe TRBD2 (6 bases). This CDR3 comprises 14 residues. Trimming took 4 bases from V and 4 from J, leaving 14 bases between them. Germline assignment: CDR1 SGHTA and CDR2 FQGTGA. The CDR3 region is CASSSVGGSYEQYF. In DNA, the CDR3 is TGTGCCAGCAGCTCCGTCGGAGGGTCTTACGAGCAGTACTTC.

V gene TRBV7-9 combines with J gene TRBJ2-7; D is ambiguous. Trimming pared 4 bases from V and 2 bases from J, leaving 12 bases between. Germline CDR1 reads SEHNR; CDR2 reads FQNEAQ (reference sequence). CDR3 length: 14 residues. The CDR3 nucleotides read TGTGCCAGCAGCTCTACTTCCAACCCCTACGAGCAGTACTTC. Amino acids: CASSSTSNPYEQYF.

The chain has TRBV4-1 and TRBJ2-7, with D possibly TRBD2 on 6 matching bases. The CDR3 length is 15 residues. Germline V gene data show CDR1 as MGHRA and CDR2 as YSYEKL. Trimming took 0 bases from V and 0 from J, leaving 9 bases between them. The CDR3 DNA is TGCGCCAGCAGCCAAGAACGGGGAGGCTCCTACGAGCAGTACTTC. Protein: CASSQERGGSYEQYF.

This chain uses TRBV4-1 with TRBJ2-7; maybe TRBD1 (5 bases). The CDR3 is 16 residues long. Germline V CDR1 and CDR2: MGHRA, YSYEKL. V shed 0 bases and J shed 1 base, with 13 bases lying between them. CDR3 region: CASSQEIGQPSYEQYF. CDR3 in DNA: TGCGCCAGCAGCCAAGAGATAGGACAACCTTCCTACGAGCAGTACTTC.

This chain links TRBV4-3 with TRBJ2-1, with a possible D match to TRBD2 (5 bases). Deletions cut 1 base from V and 2 bases from J, with 6 bases between. From germline, CDR1 is LGHNA and CDR2 YSLEER. This CDR3 has 14 residues. The CDR3 DNA is TGCGCCAGCAGCCAAGGACTAACCTACAATGAGCAGTTCTTC. Amino acids: CASSQGLTYNEQFF.

The chain is built from TRBV18 and TRBJ1-2; no clear D gene. Trimming cost V 1 base and J 6 bases, with 12 bases left between them. CDR1 is KGHSH and CDR2 is LQKENI in the germline V gene. The CDR3 is made up of 14 amino acids. The CDR3 DNA is TGTGCCAGCTCACCACTGGGCGGGAGGGATGGCTACACCTTC. As protein: CASSPLGGRDGYTF.

The CDR3 protein is CASSIPGVLNSPLHF. The CDR3 DNA reads as TGTGCCAGTAGTATCCCAGGGGTCCTCAATTCACCCCTCCACTTT. J is TRBJ1-6 and V is TRBV19; TRBD1 might be the D (6 bases). Germline values: CDR1 LNHDA, CDR2 SQIVND (reference sequence). The CDR3 totals 15 residues. With 3 bases removed from V and 7 bases from J, the gap between germline ends came to 13 bases.

The rearrangement joins TRBV30 to TRBJ1-5; D might be TRBD1 (5 bases). The CDR3 is 13 amino acids. Trimming cost V 0 bases and J 3 bases, with 6 bases left between them. CDR1 and CDR2 (germline): GTSNPN, SVGIG (reference sequence). The CDR3 region has the DNA TGTGCCTGGAGTGTGACAGTCAATCAGCCCCAGCATTTT. Protein sequence: CAWSVTVNQPQHF.

In DNA form, the CDR3 reads TGTGCCAGCAGGCTGACTAGCGGGAGCCACGAGCAGTACTTC. Translating it yields CASRLTSGSHEQYF. V usage is TRBV6-5 and J usage is TRBJ2-7, with TRBD2 matching over 12 bases. The CDR3 covers 14 residues. Germline V gene sequence: CDR1 MNHEY, CDR2 SVGAGI. V lost 6 bases, J lost 5 bases, and 5 bases stayed unmatched.

CDR3 in amino acids: CASIGTGAHHEQYF. The DNA for the CDR3 is TGTGCCAGCATCGGGACAGGGGCCCACCACGAGCAGTACTTC. The genes are TRBV6-5 and TRBJ2-7; 10 bases agree with TRBD1. J gave up 5 bases and V 7 bases, and 8 bases lay outside the gene matches. Germline CDR1 reads MNHEY; CDR2 reads SVGAGI. This CDR3 has 14 amino acids.

V usage is TRBV5-1 and J usage is TRBJ1-4, with D possibly matching TRBD1 (6 bases). The V gene lost 0 bases and the J gene lost 7 bases, with 13 bases spanning the gap. The germline V gene has CDR1 SGHRS and CDR2 YFSETQ. CDR3 length: 15 amino acids. The CDR3 DNA reads as TGCGCCAGCAGCTTGGGGACAGTCCATGGTGAAAAACTGTTTTTT. This sequence encodes CASSLGTVHGEKLFF.

The rearrangement links TRBV2 to TRBJ1-5; D perhaps matches TRBD1 (5 bases). Per germline, CDR1 SNHLY and CDR2 FYNNEI. Trimming removed 2 bases at V and 3 bases at J, with 11 bases between. The CDR3 has 15 residues. CDR3 region: CASSETRVINQPQHF. The CDR3 nucleotides read TGTGCCAGCAGTGAAACCAGGGTGATCAATCAGCCCCAGCATTTT.

The chain employs TRBV7-2 and TRBJ1-1, with unresolved D. This CDR3 has 13 amino acids. V shed 5 bases and J shed 10 bases, with 17 bases lying between them. Germline loops: CDR1 SGHTA, CDR2 FQGNSA. The CDR3 here is CASSPIRSTVAFF. In DNA form, the CDR3 reads TGTGCCAGCAGCCCCATTAGGAGCACGGTAGCTTTCTTT.

V and J are TRBV11-2 and TRBJ2-7; 7 bases are a match to TRBD1. From germline, CDR1 is SGHAT and CDR2 FQNNGV. The V and J ends lost 8 bases and 4 bases, in that order; junction bases with no gene match: 11. The CDR3 covers 14 residues. The CDR3 region is CASVFGRGRYEQYF. DNA of the CDR3: TGTGCCAGCGTATTCGGTAGGGGGCGATACGAGCAGTACTTC.

The table lists this clone with a count of one. V gene TRBV6-5 combines with J gene TRBJ1-3; no reliable D call. Germline V gene lookup returns CDR1 MNHEY and CDR2 SVGAGI. This CDR3 has 15 amino acids. The V end lost 2 bases, the J end lost 0 bases, and 8 bases lay between the germline ends. DNA for the CDR3: TGTGCCAGCAGTTACGGGCTCAGCTCTGGAAACACCATATATTTT. This gives the protein CASSYGLSSGNTIYF.

V usage is TRBV11-2 and J usage is TRBJ1-2; 10 bases match TRBD1. CDR1 and CDR2 (germline): SGHAT, FQNNGV. V lost 3 bases, J lost 4 bases, and 5 bases stayed unmatched. CDR3 length equals 15 residues. CDR3 coding DNA: TGTGCCAGCAGCTTGGGACAGGGGATCGGCTATGGCTACACCTTC. As protein: CASSLGQGIGYGYTF.

The rearrangement joins TRBV5-6 to TRBJ2-7; D perhaps matches TRBD1 (6 bases). CDR1 is SGHDT, CDR2 YYEEEE, per germline. This CDR3 spans 12 amino acids. V dropped 4 bases and J dropped 2 bases, with 7 bases sitting between them. The CDR3 bases are TGTGCCAGCAGCCGGACAGCCTACGAGCAGTACTTC. Translated: CASSRTAYEQYF.

The table lists this clone with a count of one. J is TRBJ1-1 and V is TRBV7-9, with TRBD1 matching over 8 bases. Germline V gives CDR1 SEHNR, CDR2 FQNEAQ (reference sequence). The CDR3 contains 15 residues. The junction had 1 base not matched to a gene; V was cut back by 0 bases and J by 1 base. The CDR3 reads CASSLAGQGNTEAFF. As DNA, the CDR3 is TGTGCCAGCAGCTTAGCAGGACAGGGGAACACTGAAGCTTTCTTT.

The chain joins TRBV9 to TRBJ2-5; no clear D gene. The V and J ends lost 3 bases and 3 bases respectively, with 9 bases between them. Germline V gene lookup returns CDR1 SGDLS and CDR2 YYNGEE. The CDR3 totals 13 residues. The CDR3 nucleotides read TGTGCCAGCAGCGCTTCCCTAGAAGAGACCCAGTACTTC. Amino acid sequence: CASSASLEETQYF.

The rearrangement joins TRBV28 to TRBJ1-2; perhaps TRBD1 as D (6 bases). This CDR3 spans 13 amino acids. In germline, CDR1 is MDHEN, CDR2 SYDVKM. V gave up 3 bases and J gave up 4 bases, with 9 bases separating them. CDR3 nucleotide sequence: TGTGCCAGCAGTTTCCAGGACAGCTATGGCTACACCTTC. Its protein product is CASSFQDSYGYTF.

The chain recombines TRBV19 with TRBJ2-7; 10 positions agree with TRBD2. Germline V gene lookup returns CDR1 LNHDA and CDR2 SQIVND (reference sequence). V gave up 3 bases and J gave up 7 bases; unmatched junction bases: 9. CDR3 length: 15 residues. In DNA form, the CDR3 reads TGTGCCAGTAGTATCGGGTTTCTAGCGGGAGTAGAGCAGTACTTC. Amino acid sequence: CASSIGFLAGVEQYF.

The sample holds a few counts of this clone. The chain combines TRBV6-4 with TRBJ2-3, with TRBD2 matching over 8 bases. V shed 0 bases and J 2 bases; nucleotides not matched to a gene: 4. Germline CDR1 and CDR2: MRHNA and SNTAGT. The CDR3 has 16 residues. The CDR3: CASSDSAGAHTDTQYF. CDR3 nucleotide sequence: TGTGCCAGCAGTGACTCAGCGGGAGCACACACAGATACGCAGTATTTT.

This CDR3 is CASSFQTSGSDLPYNEQFF. CDR3 coding DNA: TGTGCCAGCAGTTTCCAGACTAGCGGTTCCGACCTCCCCTACAATGAGCAGTTCTTC. V and J are TRBV27 and TRBJ2-1; 9 bases are shared with TRBD2. Trimming removed 3 bases from V and 2 bases from J; junction bases left unmatched: 14. Germline V gives CDR1 MNHEY, CDR2 SMNVEV (reference sequence). There are 19 residues in the CDR3.

The chain has TRBV10-1 and TRBJ2-7, with TRBD1 as a possible D gene (5 bases). Germline values: CDR1 WNHNN, CDR2 SYGVQD (reference sequence). The CDR3 loop spans 15 amino acids. V was trimmed by 8 bases and J by 1 base, leaving 18 bases between them. CDR3 DNA: TGCGCCAGCGCGGTCCTTAGGGGCCTTTCCTACGAGCAGTACTTC. This codes for CASAVLRGLSYEQYF.

The chain uses TRBV29-1 and TRBJ1-1, with D possibly being TRBD1 (6 bases). CDR1 and CDR2 (germline): SQVTM, ANQGSEA. The CDR3 consists of 13 residues. Trimming stripped 8 bases from V and 0 bases from J, with 13 bases between. CDR3 DNA sequence: TGCAGCCACTCAAAGGGGGTGAACACTGAAGCTTTCTTT. As protein: CSHSKGVNTEAFF.

This sequence joins TRBV28 and TRBJ1-5, with 7 bases aligning to TRBD1. V shed 5 bases and J 1 base; nucleotides not matched to a gene: 11. CDR3 length: 17 amino acids. The germline CDR1 and CDR2 sequences are MDHEN and SYDVKM. DNA for the CDR3: TGTGCCAGCAGTCACACGAAGGAGGGGGCGAGCAATCAGCCCCAGCATTTT. It translates to CASSHTKEGASNQPQHF. Complete variable domain (other parts from reference TRBV28 and TRBJ1-5): DVKVTQSSRYLVKRTGEKVFLECVQDMDHENMFWYRQDPGLGLRLIYFSYDVKMKEKGDIPEGYSVSREKKERFSLILESASTNQTSMYLCASSHTKEGASNQPQHFGDGTRLSIL.

This CDR3 reads CASSQAGSGANVLTF. CDR3 sequence (DNA): TGCGCCAGCAGCCAGGCAGGCTCTGGGGCCAACGTCCTGACTTTC. The chain recombines TRBV4-1 with TRBJ2-6, with no clear D. This CDR3 is 15 amino acids long. From germline, CDR1 is MGHRA and CDR2 YSYEKL. The V end was cut by 3 bases, the J end by 0 bases, with 6 bases between.

The chain combines TRBV5-1 with TRBJ1-1, with 12 nucleotides matching TRBD1. This CDR3 is 16 amino acids long. Germline CDR1 reads SGHRS; CDR2 reads YFSETQ. V was pared by 6 bases and J by 4 bases, with 10 bases of the junction left unmatched. The CDR3 region is CASTLTGTGGGTEAFF. The CDR3, as DNA: TGCGCCAGCACCCTTACGGGGACAGGGGGCGGCACTGAAGCTTTCTTT.

The chain recombines TRBV11-2 with TRBJ2-7; TRBD2 agrees at 12 bases. Germline trimming cut 2 bases from V and 3 bases from J; bases unmatched to any gene: 5. CDR3 length: 16 amino acids. CDR1 and CDR2 (germline): SGHAT, FQNNGV. The CDR3 bases are TGTGCCAGCAGCTTATCGACTAGCGGGAGACACTACGAGCAGTACTTC. Protein: CASSLSTSGRHYEQYF.

This sequence joins TRBV4-1 and TRBJ2-1, with a weak D call TRBD2 (6 bases). CDR1 and CDR2 (germline): MGHRA, YSYEKL. CDR3 length: 14 residues. Trimming removed 1 base at V and 4 bases at J, with 8 bases between. In DNA form, the CDR3 reads TGCGCCAGCAGCCAAGGGGACTTGTACAATGAGCAGTTCTTC. Its translation is CASSQGDLYNEQFF.

The chain links TRBV11-2 to TRBJ2-5; no firm D call. The CDR3 runs to 14 residues. Germline CDR1 SGHAT, CDR2 FQNNGV. With 2 bases removed from V and 0 bases from J, the gap between germline ends came to 7 bases. In DNA form, the CDR3 reads TGTGCCAGCAGCTTACGAGTATACCAAGAGACCCAGTACTTC. Amino acids: CASSLRVYQETQYF. Full variable domain (missing parts from reference TRBV11-2 and TRBJ2-5): EAGVAQSPRYKIIEKRQSVAFWCNPISGHATLYWYQQILGQGPKLLIQFQNNGVVDDSQLPKDRFSAERLKGVDSTLKIQPAKLEDSAVYLCASSLRVYQETQYFGPGTRLLVL.

The sample holds one count of this clone. The CDR3 nucleotides read TGCGCCAGCAGCTCGCTAGAGGGGGAGGATACGCAGTATTTT. It codes for CASSSLEGEDTQYF. The rearrangement uses TRBV5-1 and TRBJ2-3; a possible D gene is TRBD1 (6 bases). The CDR3 runs to 14 residues. Germline CDR1 SGHRS, CDR2 YFSETQ. V lost 3 bases and J 6 bases, leaving 14 bases between the germline ends.